The T cell receptor beta chain under discussion was sequenced for a study of memory CD4+ T cells and cytomegalovirus serostatus. Regarding the study as a whole: Of under 200 reported CMV TCRbeta sequences, about 67 were found in memory CD4+ repertoires.

Germline assignment: CDR1 MNHEY and CDR2 SMNVEV (reference sequence). V was cut by 8 bases and J by 7 bases, with 27 bases left in between. The CDR3 contains 16 residues. Produced via immunoSEQ multiplex PCR; TCRdb's table is partial and in-frame only. The sample lists 70,000 to 95,000 clones, approximately 80% occurring once. This clone has just a few counts. Its antigen is unknown. The sort gate was single viable CD3+CD4+CD8-CD45RO+ cells for memory CD4+ T cells. The V call is TRBV27, the J call TRBJ2-7; tentatively, D is TRBD1 or TRBD2 (5 bases each). The receptor comes from an adult in good health and CMV-seronegative. Input material: memory CD4+ T cells from blood. CDR3 nucleotides: TGTGCCAGCGGGGGAGTAGGTCGGAGGAGGTCGAGGGAGCAGTACTTC. It specifies CASGGVGRRRSREQYF.